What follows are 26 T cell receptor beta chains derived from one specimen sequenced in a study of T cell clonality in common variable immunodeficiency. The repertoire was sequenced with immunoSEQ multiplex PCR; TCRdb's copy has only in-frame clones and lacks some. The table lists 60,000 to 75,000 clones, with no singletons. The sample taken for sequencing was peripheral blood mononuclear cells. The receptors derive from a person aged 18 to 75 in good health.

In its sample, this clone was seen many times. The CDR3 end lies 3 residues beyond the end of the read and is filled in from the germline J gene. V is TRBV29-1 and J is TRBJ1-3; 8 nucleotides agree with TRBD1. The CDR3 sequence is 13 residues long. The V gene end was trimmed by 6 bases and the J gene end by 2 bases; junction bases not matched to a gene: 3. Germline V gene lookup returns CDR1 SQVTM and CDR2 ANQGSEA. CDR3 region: CSVGQAAGNTIYF. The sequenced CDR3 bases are TGCAGCGTGGGACAGGCAGCTGGAAACACC.

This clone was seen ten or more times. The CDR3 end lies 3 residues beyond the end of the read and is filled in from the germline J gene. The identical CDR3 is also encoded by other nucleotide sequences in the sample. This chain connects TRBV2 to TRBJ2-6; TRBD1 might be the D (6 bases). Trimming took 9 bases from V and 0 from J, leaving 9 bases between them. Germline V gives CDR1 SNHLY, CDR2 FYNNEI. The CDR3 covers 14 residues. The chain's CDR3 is CARQGYSGANVLTF. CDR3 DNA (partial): TGTGCCAGACAGGGATACTCTGGGGCCAACGTC.

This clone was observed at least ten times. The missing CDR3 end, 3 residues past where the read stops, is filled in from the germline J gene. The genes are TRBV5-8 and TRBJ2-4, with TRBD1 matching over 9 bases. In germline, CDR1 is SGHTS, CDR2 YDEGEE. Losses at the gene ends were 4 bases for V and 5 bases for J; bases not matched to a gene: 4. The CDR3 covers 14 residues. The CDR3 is CASSTRTGENIQYF. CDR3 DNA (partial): TGTGCCAGCAGCACCCGGACAGGGGAAAACATT.

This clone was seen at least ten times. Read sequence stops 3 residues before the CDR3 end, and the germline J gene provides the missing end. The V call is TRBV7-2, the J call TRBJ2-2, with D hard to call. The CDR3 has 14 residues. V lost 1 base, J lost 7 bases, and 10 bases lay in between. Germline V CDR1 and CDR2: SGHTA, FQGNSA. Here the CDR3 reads CASSLGYRNGELFF. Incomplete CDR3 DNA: TGTGCCAGCAGCTTAGGATATAGAAACGGGGAG.

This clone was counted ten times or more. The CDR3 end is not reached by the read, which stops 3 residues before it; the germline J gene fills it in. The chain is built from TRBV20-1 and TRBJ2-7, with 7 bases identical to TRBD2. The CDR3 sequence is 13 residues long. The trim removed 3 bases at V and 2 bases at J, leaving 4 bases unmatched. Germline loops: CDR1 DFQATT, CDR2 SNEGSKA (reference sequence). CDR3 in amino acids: CSASRGETYEQYF. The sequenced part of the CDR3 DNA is TGCAGTGCTAGTCGGGGGGAGACCTACGAG.

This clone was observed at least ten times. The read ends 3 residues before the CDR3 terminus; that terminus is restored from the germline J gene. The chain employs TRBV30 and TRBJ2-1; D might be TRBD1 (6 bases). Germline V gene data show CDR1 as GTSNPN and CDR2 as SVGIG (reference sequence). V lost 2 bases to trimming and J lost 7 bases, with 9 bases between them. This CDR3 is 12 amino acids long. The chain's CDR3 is CAWSQQGNEQFF. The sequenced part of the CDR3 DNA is TGTGCCTGGAGTCAACAGGGAAATGAG.

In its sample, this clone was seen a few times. The CDR3 DNA, read in part, is TGCAGTGCTGCGATTCGAGCGGGAGTCGAGACC. This gives the protein CSAAIRAGVET. The complete CDR3 sequence is CSAAIRAGVETQYF. This chain links TRBV20-1 with TRBJ2-5, with 8 bases identical to TRBD2. The read ends 3 residues early relative to the CDR3; the germline J gene fills the gap. The CDR3 runs to 14 residues. V lost 5 bases to trimming and J lost 5 bases; unmatched junction nucleotides: 10. Germline V gives CDR1 DFQATT, CDR2 SNEGSKA (reference sequence).

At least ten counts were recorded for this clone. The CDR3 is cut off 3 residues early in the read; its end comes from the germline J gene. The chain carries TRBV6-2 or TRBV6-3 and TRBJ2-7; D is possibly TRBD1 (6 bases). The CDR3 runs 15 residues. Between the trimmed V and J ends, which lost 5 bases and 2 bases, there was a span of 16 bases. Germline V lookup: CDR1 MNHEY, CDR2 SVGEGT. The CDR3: CASSHPGTITYEQYF. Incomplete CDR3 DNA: TGTGCCAGCAGTCACCCCGGGACAATCACCTACGAG.

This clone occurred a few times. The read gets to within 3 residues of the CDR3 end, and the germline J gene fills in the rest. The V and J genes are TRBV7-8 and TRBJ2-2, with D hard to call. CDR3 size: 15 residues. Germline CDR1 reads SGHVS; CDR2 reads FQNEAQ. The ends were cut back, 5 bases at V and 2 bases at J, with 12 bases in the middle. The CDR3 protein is CASSLLVSNTGELFF. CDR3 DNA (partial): TGTGCCAGCAGCCTCTTAGTTTCTAACACCGGGGAG.

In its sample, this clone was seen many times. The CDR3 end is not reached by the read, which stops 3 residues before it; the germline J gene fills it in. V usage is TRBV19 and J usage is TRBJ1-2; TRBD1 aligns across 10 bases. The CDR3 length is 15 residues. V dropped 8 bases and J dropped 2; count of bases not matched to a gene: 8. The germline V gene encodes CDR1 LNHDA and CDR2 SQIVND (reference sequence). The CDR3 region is CASRDRGRGNYGYTF. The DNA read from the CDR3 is TGTGCCAGTCGGGACAGGGGAAGGGGAAACTATGGC. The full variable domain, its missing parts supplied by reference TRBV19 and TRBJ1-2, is DGGITQSPKYLFRKEGQNVTLSCEQNLNHDAMYWYRQDPGQGLRLIYYSQIVNDFQKGDIAEGYSVSREKKESFPLTVTSAQKNPTAFYLCASRDRGRGNYGYTFGSGTRLTVV.

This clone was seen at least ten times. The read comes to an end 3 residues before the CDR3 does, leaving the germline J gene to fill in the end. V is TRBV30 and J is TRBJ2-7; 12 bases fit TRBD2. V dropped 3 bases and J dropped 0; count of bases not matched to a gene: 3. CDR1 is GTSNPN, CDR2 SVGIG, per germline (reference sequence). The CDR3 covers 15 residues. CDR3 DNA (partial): TGTGCCTGGAGCACTAGCGGGAGGAGCTCCTACGAG. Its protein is CAWSTSGRSSYE. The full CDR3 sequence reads CAWSTSGRSSYEQYF. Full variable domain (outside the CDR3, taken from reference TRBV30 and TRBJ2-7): SQTIHQWPATLVQPVGSPLSLECTVEGTSNPNLYWYRQAAGRGLQLLFYSVGIGQISSEVPQNLSASRPQDRQFILSSKKLLLSDSGFYLCAWSTSGRSSYEQYFGPGTRLTVT.

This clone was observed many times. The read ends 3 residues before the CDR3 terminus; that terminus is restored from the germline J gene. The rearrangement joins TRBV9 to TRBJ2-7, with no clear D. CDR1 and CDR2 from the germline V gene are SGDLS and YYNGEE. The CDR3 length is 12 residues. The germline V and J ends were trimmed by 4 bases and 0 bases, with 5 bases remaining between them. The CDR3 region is CASSPSSYEQYF. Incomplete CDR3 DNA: TGTGCCAGCAGCCCCAGCTCCTACGAG.

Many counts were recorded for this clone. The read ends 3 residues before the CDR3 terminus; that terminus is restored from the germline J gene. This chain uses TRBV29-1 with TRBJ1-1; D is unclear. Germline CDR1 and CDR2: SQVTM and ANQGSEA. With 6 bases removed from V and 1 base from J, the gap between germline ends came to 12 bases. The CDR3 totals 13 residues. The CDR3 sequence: CSVFSASNTEAFF. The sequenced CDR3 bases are TGCAGCGTGTTCAGCGCTTCGAACACTGAA.

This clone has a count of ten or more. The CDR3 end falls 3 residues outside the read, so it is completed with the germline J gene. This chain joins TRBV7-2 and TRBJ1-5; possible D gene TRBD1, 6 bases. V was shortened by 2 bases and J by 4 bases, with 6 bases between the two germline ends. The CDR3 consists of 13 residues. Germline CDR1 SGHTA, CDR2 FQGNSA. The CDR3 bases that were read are TGTGCCAGCAGCTTACAGGGGAATCAGCCC. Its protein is CASSLQGNQP. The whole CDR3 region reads CASSLQGNQPQHF.

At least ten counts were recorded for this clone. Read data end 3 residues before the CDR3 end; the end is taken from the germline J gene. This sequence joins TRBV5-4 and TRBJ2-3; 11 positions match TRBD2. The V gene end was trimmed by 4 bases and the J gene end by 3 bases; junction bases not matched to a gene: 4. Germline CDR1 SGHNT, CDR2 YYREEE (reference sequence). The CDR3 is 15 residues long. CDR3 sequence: CASSTTSGSTDTQYF. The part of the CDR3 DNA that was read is TGTGCCAGCAGCACTACTAGCGGGAGTACAGATACG.

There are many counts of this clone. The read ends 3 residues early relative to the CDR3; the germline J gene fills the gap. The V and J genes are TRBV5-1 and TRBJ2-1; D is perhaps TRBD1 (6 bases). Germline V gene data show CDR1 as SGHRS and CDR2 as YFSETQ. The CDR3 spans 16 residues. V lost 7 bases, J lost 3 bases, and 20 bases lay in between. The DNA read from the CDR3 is TGCGCCAGCTCTCCTGGTAAAGCAGGGGACTACAATGAG. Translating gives CASSPGKAGDYNE. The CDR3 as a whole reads CASSPGKAGDYNEQFF.

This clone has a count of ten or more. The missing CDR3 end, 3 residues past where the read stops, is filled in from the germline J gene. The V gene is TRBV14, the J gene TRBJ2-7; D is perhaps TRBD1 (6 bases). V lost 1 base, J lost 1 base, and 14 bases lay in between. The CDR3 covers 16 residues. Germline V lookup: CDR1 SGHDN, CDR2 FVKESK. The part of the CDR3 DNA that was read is TGTGCCAGCAGCCAAGCCAAAATAGGGGGATCCTACGAG. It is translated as CASSQAKIGGSYE. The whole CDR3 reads CASSQAKIGGSYEQYF.

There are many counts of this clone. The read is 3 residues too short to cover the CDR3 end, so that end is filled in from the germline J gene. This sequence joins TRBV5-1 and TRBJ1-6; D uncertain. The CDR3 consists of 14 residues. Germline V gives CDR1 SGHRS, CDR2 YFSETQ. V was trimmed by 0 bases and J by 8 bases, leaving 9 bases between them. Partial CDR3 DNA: TGCGCCAGCAGCTTGGAAGGGTCGGATTCACCC. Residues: CASSLEGSDSP. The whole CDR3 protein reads CASSLEGSDSPLHF.

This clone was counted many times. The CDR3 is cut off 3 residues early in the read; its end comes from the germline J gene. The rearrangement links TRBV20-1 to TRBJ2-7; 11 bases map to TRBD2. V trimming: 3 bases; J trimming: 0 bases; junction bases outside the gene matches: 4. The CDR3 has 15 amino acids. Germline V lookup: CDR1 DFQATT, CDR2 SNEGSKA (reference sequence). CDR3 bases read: TGCAGTGCTAGCTCTGGGACTAGCGGCTCCTACGAG. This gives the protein CSASSGTSGSYE. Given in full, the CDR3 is CSASSGTSGSYEQYF.

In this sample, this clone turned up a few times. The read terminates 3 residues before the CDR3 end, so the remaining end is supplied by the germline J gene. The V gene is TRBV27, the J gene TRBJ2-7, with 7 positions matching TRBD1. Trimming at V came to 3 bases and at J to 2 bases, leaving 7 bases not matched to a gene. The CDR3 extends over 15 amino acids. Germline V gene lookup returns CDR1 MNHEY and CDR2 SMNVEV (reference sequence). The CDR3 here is CASSFRQGKTYEQYF. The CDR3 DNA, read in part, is TGTGCCAGCAGTTTCAGACAGGGTAAGACCTACGAG.

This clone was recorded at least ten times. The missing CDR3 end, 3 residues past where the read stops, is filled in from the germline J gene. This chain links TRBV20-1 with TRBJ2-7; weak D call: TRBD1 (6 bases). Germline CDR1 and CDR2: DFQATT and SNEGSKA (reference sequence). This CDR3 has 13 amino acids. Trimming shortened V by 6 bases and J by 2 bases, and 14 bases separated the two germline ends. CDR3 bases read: TGCAGTGCCATCGACAGGCCCCCCTACGAG. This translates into CSAIDRPPYE. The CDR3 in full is CSAIDRPPYEQYF.

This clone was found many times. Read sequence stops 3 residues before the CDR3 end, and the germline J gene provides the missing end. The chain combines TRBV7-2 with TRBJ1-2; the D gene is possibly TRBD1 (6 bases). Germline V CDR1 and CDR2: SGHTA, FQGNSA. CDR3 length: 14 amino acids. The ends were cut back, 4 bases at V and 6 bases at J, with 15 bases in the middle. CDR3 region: CASSSRGTSNGYTF. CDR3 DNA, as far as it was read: TGTGCCAGCAGCTCCAGAGGGACATCGAATGGC.

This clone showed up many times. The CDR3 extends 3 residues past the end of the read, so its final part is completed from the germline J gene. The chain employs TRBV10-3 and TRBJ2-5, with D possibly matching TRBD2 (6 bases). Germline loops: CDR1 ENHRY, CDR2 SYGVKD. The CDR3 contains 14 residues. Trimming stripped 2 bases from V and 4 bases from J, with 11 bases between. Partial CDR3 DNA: TGTGCCATCAGTGAGGCCACCGGGGGAGAGACC. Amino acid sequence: CAISEATGGET. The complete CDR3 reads CAISEATGGETQYF.

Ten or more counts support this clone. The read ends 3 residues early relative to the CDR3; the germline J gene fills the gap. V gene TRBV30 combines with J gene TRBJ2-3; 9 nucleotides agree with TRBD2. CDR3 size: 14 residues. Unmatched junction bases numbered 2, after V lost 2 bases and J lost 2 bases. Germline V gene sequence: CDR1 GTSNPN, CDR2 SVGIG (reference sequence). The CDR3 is CAWSPGLATDTQYF. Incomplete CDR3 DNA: TGTGCCTGGAGTCCGGGACTAGCCACAGATACG.

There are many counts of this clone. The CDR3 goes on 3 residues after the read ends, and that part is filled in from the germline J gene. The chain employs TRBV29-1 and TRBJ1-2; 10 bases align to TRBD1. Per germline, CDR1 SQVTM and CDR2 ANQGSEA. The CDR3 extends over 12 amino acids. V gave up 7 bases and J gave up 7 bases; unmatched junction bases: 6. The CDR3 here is CSAEDRGAGYTF. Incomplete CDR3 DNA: TGCAGCGCTGAGGACAGGGGGGCTGGC.

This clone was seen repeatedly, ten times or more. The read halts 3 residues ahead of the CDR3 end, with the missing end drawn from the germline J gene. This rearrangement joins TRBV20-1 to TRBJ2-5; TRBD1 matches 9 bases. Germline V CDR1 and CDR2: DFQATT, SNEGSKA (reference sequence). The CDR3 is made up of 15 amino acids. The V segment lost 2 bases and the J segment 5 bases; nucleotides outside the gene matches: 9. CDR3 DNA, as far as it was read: TGCAGTGCTAGATCGGACAGGGGAGGTGGTGAGACC. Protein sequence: CSARSDRGGGET. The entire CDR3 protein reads CSARSDRGGGETQYF.